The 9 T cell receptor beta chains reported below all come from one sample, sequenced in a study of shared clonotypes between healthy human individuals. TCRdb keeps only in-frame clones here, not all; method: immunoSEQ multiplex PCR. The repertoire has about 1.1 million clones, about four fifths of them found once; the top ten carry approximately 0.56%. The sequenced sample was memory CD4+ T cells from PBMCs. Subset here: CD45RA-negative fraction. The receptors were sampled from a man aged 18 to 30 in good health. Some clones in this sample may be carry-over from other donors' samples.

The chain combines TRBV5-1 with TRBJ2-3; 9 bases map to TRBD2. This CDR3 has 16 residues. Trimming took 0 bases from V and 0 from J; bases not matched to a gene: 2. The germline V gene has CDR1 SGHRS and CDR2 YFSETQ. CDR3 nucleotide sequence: TGCGCCAGCAGCTTGGAGCTAGCGGGAAGCACAGATACGCAGTATTTT. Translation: CASSLELAGSTDTQYF.

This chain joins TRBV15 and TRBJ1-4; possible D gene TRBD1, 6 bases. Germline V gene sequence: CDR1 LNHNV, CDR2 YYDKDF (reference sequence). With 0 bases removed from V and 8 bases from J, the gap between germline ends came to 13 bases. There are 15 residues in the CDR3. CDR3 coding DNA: TGTGCCACCAGCAGAGATGATTGGGGGGCCGAAAAACTGTTTTTT. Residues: CATSRDDWGAEKLFF.

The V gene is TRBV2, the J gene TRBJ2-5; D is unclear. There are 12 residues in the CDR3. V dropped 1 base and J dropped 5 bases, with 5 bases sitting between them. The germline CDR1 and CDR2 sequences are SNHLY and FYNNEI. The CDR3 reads CASSEVLETQYF. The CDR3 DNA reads TGTGCCAGCAGTGAAGTGTTGGAGACCCAGTACTTC.

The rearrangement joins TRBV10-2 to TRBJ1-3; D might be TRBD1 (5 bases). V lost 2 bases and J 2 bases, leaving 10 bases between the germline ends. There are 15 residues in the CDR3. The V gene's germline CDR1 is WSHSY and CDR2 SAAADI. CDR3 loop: CASSEVGAAGNTIYF. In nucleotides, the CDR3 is TGCGCCAGCAGTGAGGTAGGGGCGGCTGGAAACACCATATATTTT.

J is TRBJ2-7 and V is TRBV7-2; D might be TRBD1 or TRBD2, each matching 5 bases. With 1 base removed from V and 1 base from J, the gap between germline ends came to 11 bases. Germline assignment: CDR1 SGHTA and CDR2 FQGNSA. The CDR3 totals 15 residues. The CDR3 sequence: CASSLVGRGSYEQYF. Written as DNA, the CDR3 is TGTGCCAGCAGCTTAGTGGGACGTGGGTCCTACGAGCAGTACTTC. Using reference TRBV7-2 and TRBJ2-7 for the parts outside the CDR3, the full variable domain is GAGVSQSPSNKVTEKGKDVELRCDPISGHTALYWYRQSLGQGLEFLIYFQGNSAPDKSGLPSDRFSAERTGGSVSTLTIQRTQQEDSAVYLCASSLVGRGSYEQYFGPGTRLTVT.

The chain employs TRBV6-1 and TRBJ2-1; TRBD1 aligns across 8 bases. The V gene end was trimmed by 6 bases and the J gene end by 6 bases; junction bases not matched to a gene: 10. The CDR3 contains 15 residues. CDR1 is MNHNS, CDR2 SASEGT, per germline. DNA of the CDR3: TGTGCCAGCAGGAGGGGACAGGACGCTTCCAATGAGCAGTTCTTC. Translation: CASRRGQDASNEQFF.

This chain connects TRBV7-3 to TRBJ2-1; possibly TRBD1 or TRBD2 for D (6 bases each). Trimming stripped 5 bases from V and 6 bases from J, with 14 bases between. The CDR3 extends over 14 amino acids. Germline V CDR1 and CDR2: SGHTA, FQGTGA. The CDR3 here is CASSNLGGSNEQFF. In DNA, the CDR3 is TGTGCCAGCAGCAACCTGGGGGGCAGCAATGAGCAGTTCTTC.

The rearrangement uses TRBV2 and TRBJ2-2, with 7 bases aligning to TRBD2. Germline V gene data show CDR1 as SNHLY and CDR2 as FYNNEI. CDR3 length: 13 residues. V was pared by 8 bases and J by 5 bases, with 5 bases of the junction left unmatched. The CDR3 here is CASRSGTTGELFF. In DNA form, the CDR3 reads TGTGCCAGCCGCAGCGGGACTACCGGGGAGCTGTTTTTT.

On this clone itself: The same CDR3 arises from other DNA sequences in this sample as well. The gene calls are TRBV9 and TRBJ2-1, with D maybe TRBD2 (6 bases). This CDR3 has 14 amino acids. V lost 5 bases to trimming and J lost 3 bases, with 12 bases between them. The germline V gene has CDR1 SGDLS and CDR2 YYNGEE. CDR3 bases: TGTGCCAGCAGTACTACTAGCAGCTACAATGAGCAGTTCTTC. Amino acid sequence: CASSTTSSYNEQFF.